This passage covers 24 T cell receptor beta chains from one sample sequenced in a study of cytomegalovirus exposure and HLA in healthy donors. Primers: 60 Vbeta forward and 13 Jbeta reverse. Data came from immunoSEQ multiplex PCR; TCRdb stores just in-frame clones and leaves some out. This table holds 150,000 or so clones, roughly 88% found once. Sequencing was carried out using PBMCs. The receptor source for this set is a young man in good health and CMV-seropositive.

CDR3: CAIRIAGGPSEQFF. In DNA form, the CDR3 reads TGTGCCATCAGAATAGCGGGGGGGCCTAGTGAGCAGTTCTTC. The chain is built from TRBV10-3 and TRBJ2-1; TRBD2 matches at 11 bases. The CDR3 consists of 14 residues. Trimming removed 6 bases from V and 9 bases from J; junction bases left unmatched: 7. From germline, CDR1 is ENHRY and CDR2 SYGVKD.

This clone was observed a few times. This sequence joins TRBV27 and TRBJ1-4; 7 bases match TRBD1. Germline V gene sequence: CDR1 MNHEY, CDR2 SMNVEV (reference sequence). Trimming removed 3 bases from V and 10 bases from J; junction bases left unmatched: 5. This CDR3 has 13 residues. CDR3: CASSLTGLGKLFF. For the CDR3, the DNA is TGTGCCAGCAGTTTGACAGGGTTAGGAAAACTGTTTTTT.

The V call is TRBV7-8, the J call TRBJ2-3; 10 nucleotides align to TRBD2. The CDR3 length is 16 residues. Germline V gene sequence: CDR1 SGHVS, CDR2 FQNEAQ. The ends lost 1 base at V and 1 base at J; junction bases unmatched: 2. The CDR3, as DNA: TGTGCCAGCAGCTTAGAGAGCGGGGGGGGCACAGATACGCAGTATTTT. Residues: CASSLESGGGTDTQYF.

The chain carries TRBV2 and TRBJ1-6, with D tentatively TRBD1 (6 bases). Looked up from germline, CDR1 is SNHLY and CDR2 is FYNNEI. The CDR3 is 15 amino acids. V dropped 3 bases and J dropped 7 bases, with 13 bases sitting between them. The CDR3 protein is CASSDMDSRNSPLHF. CDR3 nucleotide sequence: TGTGCCAGCAGTGATATGGACAGTAGGAATTCACCCCTCCACTTT.

This clone showed up just once. J is TRBJ1-1 and V is TRBV6-5; 10 bases map to TRBD1. V dropped 0 bases and J dropped 11; count of bases not matched to a gene: 3. The CDR3 covers 13 residues. The germline V gene has CDR1 MNHEY and CDR2 SVGAGI. The CDR3 DNA reads TGTGCCAGCAGTTACTCTCCGGGACAGGGGGCTTTCTTT. Protein product: CASSYSPGQGAFF.

This sequence joins TRBV27 and TRBJ2-5, with 9 bases that match TRBD1. The V gene's germline CDR1 is MNHEY and CDR2 SMNVEV (reference sequence). This CDR3 spans 16 amino acids. With 4 bases clipped from V and 5 bases from J, the junction kept 11 bases outside the gene matches. CDR3 in amino acids: CASSSYRGLVLETQYF. In nucleotides, the CDR3 is TGTGCCAGCAGTTCCTACAGGGGGCTAGTTTTGGAGACCCAGTACTTC.

As regards this clone: Within the sample, other DNA sequences also encode this same CDR3. The chain joins TRBV4-3 to TRBJ2-3, with TRBD1 as a possible D gene (6 bases). This CDR3 region has 18 residues. V lost 2 bases and J 4 bases, leaving 22 bases between the germline ends. CDR1 is LGHNA and CDR2 is YSLEER in the germline V gene. The CDR3 DNA follows: TGCGCCAGCAGCCAAAAGTCGGCCGGGTTACAGGGCTCAGATACGCAGTATTTT. This translates into CASSQKSAGLQGSDTQYF.

The chain couples TRBV7-2 to TRBJ2-5; 12 bases line up with TRBD2. J was trimmed by 5 bases and V by 5 bases; bases with no gene match: 18. This CDR3 contains 19 residues. The germline gives CDR1 SGHTA, CDR2 FQGNSA. CDR3 amino acids: CASSRTFGRSSGGAETQYF. Written as DNA, the CDR3 is TGTGCCAGCAGCCGGACATTTGGGAGGTCTAGCGGGGGGGCGGAGACCCAGTACTTC.

The genes are TRBV14 and TRBJ2-5; weak D call: TRBD2 (7 bases). The V end lost 4 bases, the J end lost 9 bases, and 24 bases lay between the germline ends. Germline assignment: CDR1 SGHDN and CDR2 FVKESK. The CDR3 is made up of 16 amino acids. CDR3 sequence (DNA): TGTGCCAGCAGCCCCCCTTTGGCGGGGGCCTCCGTGGCCCAGTACTTC. Translated, it gives CASSPPLAGASVAQYF.

This clone has only a few counts. The rearrangement uses TRBV5-8 and TRBJ1-4, with unresolved D. The germline V gene encodes CDR1 SGHTS and CDR2 YDEGEE. The CDR3 is made up of 14 amino acids. Deletions cut 6 bases from V and 2 bases from J, with 11 bases between. The CDR3: CASTTTMTNEKLFF. In DNA form, the CDR3 reads TGTGCCAGCACAACGACAATGACTAATGAAAAACTGTTTTTT.

The chain has TRBV21-1 and TRBJ1-2. TRBV21-1 is an annotated pseudogene. This CDR3 region has 13 residues. The CDR3 here is CASSSPSHYGYTF. For the CDR3, the DNA is TGTGCCAGCAGCTCCCCTAGCCACTATGGCTACACCTTC.

The chain uses TRBV7-6 and TRBJ2-1, with 11 nucleotides matching TRBD2. V gave up 4 bases and J gave up 10 bases; unmatched junction bases: 9. CDR3 length equals 15 residues. Germline-derived CDR1 and CDR2 are SGHVS and FNYEAQ. Here the CDR3 DNA reads TGTGCCAGCAGCTGGGGGGTTACTAGCGGGGGCGAGCAGTTCTTC. Its protein product is CASSWGVTSGGEQFF.

The rearrangement uses TRBV7-9 and TRBJ2-2; D perhaps matches TRBD1 (6 bases). The V gene's germline CDR1 is SEHNR and CDR2 FQNEAQ (reference sequence). The CDR3 is made up of 17 amino acids. V lost 2 bases and J 3 bases, leaving 16 bases between the germline ends. In nucleotides, the CDR3 is TGTGCCAGCAGCTTAAATCGGCAGGGGTATGACACCGGGGAGCTGTTTTTT. Its protein is CASSLNRQGYDTGELFF.

This clone was observed a handful of times. The genes are TRBV7-9 and TRBJ1-1, with D unclear. The V gene's germline CDR1 is SEHNR and CDR2 FQNEAQ (reference sequence). V was cut by 5 bases and J by 8 bases, with 15 bases left in between. The length of the CDR3 is 13 residues. The CDR3 DNA reads as TGTGCCAGCAGCCTGCCGGGTCCGACCGAAGCTTTCTTT. Protein product: CASSLPGPTEAFF.

The CDR3 DNA follows: TGTGCCAGCAGGTCGACAGATAACTATGGCTACACCTTC. Amino acids: CASRSTDNYGYTF. V is TRBV5-6 and J is TRBJ1-2; possibly TRBD1 for D (5 bases). V lost 5 bases, J lost 1 base, and 9 bases lay in between. CDR1 is SGHDT, CDR2 YYEEEE, per germline. The CDR3 sequence is 13 residues long.

The gene calls are TRBV29-1 and TRBJ2-5; D unresolved. The germline gives CDR1 SQVTM, CDR2 ANQGSEA. The germline V and J ends were trimmed by 6 bases and 5 bases, with 10 bases remaining between them. CDR3 length equals 11 residues. CDR3 nucleotides: TGCAGCGTCGCAATGAGGGAGACCCAGTACTTC. Translated: CSVAMRETQYF.

The rearrangement joins TRBV7-9 to TRBJ1-2, with D tentatively TRBD1 (6 bases). The germline gives CDR1 SEHNR, CDR2 FQNEAQ (reference sequence). Trimming shortened V by 7 bases and J by 4 bases, and 19 bases separated the two germline ends. The CDR3 extends over 15 amino acids. CDR3 residues: CASTLRGDWFYGYTF. The CDR3 bases are TGTGCCAGCACGCTCAGGGGTGATTGGTTCTATGGCTACACCTTC.

The chain couples TRBV13 to TRBJ1-2; 10 bases map to TRBD1. The germline V gene encodes CDR1 PRHDT and CDR2 FYEKMQ (reference sequence). The CDR3 has 15 residues. The trim removed 4 bases at V and 13 bases at J, leaving 15 bases unmatched. The CDR3 region has the DNA TGTGCCAGCAGCTCCTCGCCGGGACAGGGGATTTGGCGCACCTTC. Translating gives CASSSSPGQGIWRTF.

This sequence joins TRBV6-1 and TRBJ2-5; D ambiguous. The V end was cut by 1 base, the J end by 5 bases, with 11 bases between. CDR3 length equals 14 residues. Germline CDR1 reads MNHNS; CDR2 reads SASEGT. The CDR3 DNA reads as TGTGCCAGCAGTGAAGTGTCAGGTCGGGAGACCCAGTACTTC. As protein: CASSEVSGRETQYF.

The chain carries TRBV11-2 and TRBJ1-1, with TRBD1 identical over 8 bases. Trimming at V came to 3 bases and at J to 0 bases, leaving 6 bases not matched to a gene. Germline CDR1 reads SGHAT; CDR2 reads FQNNGV. The CDR3 length is 16 residues. In DNA, the CDR3 is TGTGCCAGCAGCTTCGGGGACAGGATCATGAACACTGAAGCTTTCTTT. It yields the protein CASSFGDRIMNTEAFF.

The chain recombines TRBV19 with TRBJ2-5; possible D gene TRBD2, 6 bases. CDR1 and CDR2 (germline): LNHDA, SQIVND (reference sequence). Trimming shortened V by 3 bases and J by 2 bases, and 10 bases separated the two germline ends. CDR3 size: 14 residues. CDR3 region: CASSINGRQETQYF. In DNA form, the CDR3 reads TGTGCCAGTAGTATTAACGGGAGACAAGAGACCCAGTACTTC.

J is TRBJ1-2 and V is TRBV19; TRBD1 agrees at 7 bases. After removal of 2 bases from V and 4 bases from J, the junction contained 7 bases not matched to a gene. The CDR3 is 15 amino acids. CDR1 and CDR2 (germline): LNHDA, SQIVND (reference sequence). CDR3 region: CASSIPRDRSYGYTF. The DNA for the CDR3 is TGTGCCAGTAGTATACCCCGGGACAGAAGCTATGGCTACACCTTC. The full variable domain, rest sourced from reference TRBV19 and TRBJ1-2, is DGGITQSPKYLFRKEGQNVTLSCEQNLNHDAMYWYRQDPGQGLRLIYYSQIVNDFQKGDIAEGYSVSREKKESFPLTVTSAQKNPTAFYLCASSIPRDRSYGYTFGSGTRLTVV.

J is TRBJ1-4 and V is TRBV5-1; 8 nucleotides agree with TRBD1. After removal of 3 bases from V and 7 bases from J, the junction contained 8 bases not matched to a gene. This CDR3 has 15 amino acids. Germline V gene data show CDR1 as SGHRS and CDR2 as YFSETQ. The CDR3 sequence is CASSWGTGLTEKLFF. DNA for the CDR3: TGCGCCAGCAGCTGGGGGACAGGCTTAACTGAAAAACTGTTTTTT.

This clone appeared once. The V gene is TRBV19, the J gene TRBJ1-2; the match to TRBD1 covers 7 bases. The CDR3 is 13 amino acids. Germline values: CDR1 LNHDA, CDR2 SQIVND (reference sequence). The V segment lost 6 bases and the J segment 3 bases; nucleotides outside the gene matches: 4. The CDR3 DNA reads TGTGCCAGTAGAAGGACAGGTGACTATGGCTACACCTTC. Translation: CASRRTGDYGYTF.